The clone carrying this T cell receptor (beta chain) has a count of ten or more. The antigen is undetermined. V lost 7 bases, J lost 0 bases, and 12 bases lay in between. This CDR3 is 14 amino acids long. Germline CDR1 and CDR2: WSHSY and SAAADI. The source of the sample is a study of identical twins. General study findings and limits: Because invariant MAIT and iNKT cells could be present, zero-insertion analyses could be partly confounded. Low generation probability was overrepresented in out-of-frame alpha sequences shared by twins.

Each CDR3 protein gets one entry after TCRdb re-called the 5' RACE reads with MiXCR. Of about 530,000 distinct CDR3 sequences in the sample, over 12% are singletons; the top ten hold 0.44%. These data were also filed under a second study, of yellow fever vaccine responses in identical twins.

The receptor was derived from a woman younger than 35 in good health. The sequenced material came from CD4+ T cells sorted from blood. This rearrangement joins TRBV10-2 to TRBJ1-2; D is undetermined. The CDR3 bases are TGCGCCAGCACAGACCAGATTACTAACTATGGCTACACCTTC. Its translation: CASTDQITNYGYTF.